The source of this T cell receptor (beta chain) is a study of T cell repertoires in cytomegalovirus infection. The overall study: Public TCR beta signatures indicated both CMV infection and matching HLA type.

Germline V gene data show CDR1 as DFQATT and CDR2 as SNEGSKA (reference sequence). V shed 6 bases and J shed 3 bases, with 18 bases lying between them. The CDR3 contains 14 residues. Using its own MiXCR run on the reads, TCRdb lists one record per CDR3 protein. The sample lists about 400,000 distinct CDR3 sequences, 15% to 20% seen once, with around 9.3% in the top ten. The origin of this receptor is a human donor in good health (CMV status not recorded). Some clones in this sample may be carry-over from other donors' samples. The sequenced material came from PBMCs. The chain joins TRBV20-1 to TRBJ2-7; maybe TRBD2 (7 bases). The CDR3 reads CSARKGGGLYEQYF. The CDR3 DNA reads as TGCAGTGCGAGGAAGGGGGGAGGGCTCTACGAGCAGTACTTC.